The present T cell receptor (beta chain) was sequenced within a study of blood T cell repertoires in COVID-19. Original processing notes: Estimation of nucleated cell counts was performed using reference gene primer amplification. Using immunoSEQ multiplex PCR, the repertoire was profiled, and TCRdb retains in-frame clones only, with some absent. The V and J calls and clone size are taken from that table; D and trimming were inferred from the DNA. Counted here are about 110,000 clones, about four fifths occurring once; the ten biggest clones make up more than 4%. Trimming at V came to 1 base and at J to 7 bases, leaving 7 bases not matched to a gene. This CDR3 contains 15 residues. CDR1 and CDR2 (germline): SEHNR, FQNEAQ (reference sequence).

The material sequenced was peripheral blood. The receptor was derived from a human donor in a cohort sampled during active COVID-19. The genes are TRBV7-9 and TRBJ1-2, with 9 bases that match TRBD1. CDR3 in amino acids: CASSLGDREITGYTF. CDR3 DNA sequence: TGTGCCAGCAGCTTAGGGGACAGGGAGATTACTGGCTACACCTTC.